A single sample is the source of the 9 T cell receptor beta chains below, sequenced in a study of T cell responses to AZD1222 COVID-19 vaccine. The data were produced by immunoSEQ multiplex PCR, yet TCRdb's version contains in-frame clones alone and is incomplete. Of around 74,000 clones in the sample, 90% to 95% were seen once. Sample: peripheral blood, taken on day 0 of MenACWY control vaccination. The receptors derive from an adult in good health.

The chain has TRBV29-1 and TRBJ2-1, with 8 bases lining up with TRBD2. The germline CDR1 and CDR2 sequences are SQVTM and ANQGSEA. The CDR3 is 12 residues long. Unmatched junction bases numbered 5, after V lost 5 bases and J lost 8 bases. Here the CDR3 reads CSVSSGSYEQFF. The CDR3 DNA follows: TGCAGCGTTTCTAGCGGGTCATATGAGCAGTTCTTC.

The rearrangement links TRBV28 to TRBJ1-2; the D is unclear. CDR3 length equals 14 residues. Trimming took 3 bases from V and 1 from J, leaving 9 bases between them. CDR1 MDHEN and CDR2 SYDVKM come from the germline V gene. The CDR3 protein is CASSLLPYNYGYTF. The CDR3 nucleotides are TGTGCCAGCAGTTTGTTACCGTATAACTATGGCTACACCTTC.

CDR3: CASSQEAGRGEQYF. The CDR3 DNA sequence: TGCGCCAGCAGCCAAGAGGCCGGTCGTGGCGAGCAGTACTTC. The rearrangement links TRBV4-3 to TRBJ2-7; D is unresolved. The CDR3 has 14 amino acids. The germline V and J ends were trimmed by 0 bases and 6 bases, with 12 bases remaining between them. Germline lookup yields CDR1 LGHNA and CDR2 YSLEER.

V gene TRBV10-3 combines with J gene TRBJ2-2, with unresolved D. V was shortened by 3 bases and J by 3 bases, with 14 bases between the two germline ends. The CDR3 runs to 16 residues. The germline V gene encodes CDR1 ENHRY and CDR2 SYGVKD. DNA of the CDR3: TGTGCCATCAGTGACTTCGTGTTCGGTGACACCGGGGAGCTGTTTTTT. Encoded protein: CAISDFVFGDTGELFF.

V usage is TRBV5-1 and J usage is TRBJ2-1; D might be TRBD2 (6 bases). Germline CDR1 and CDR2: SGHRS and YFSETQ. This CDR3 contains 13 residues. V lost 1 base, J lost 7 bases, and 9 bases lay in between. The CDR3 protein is CASSLTRGNEQFF. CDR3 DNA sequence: TGCGCCAGCAGCTTGACACGGGGGAATGAGCAGTTCTTC.

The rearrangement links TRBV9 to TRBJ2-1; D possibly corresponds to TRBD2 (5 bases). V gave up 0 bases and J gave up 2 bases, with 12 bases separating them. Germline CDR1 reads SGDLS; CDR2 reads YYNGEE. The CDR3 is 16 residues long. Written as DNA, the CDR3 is TGTGCCAGCAGCGTAGAACTAGAGATTACCTACAATGAGCAGTTCTTC. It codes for CASSVELEITYNEQFF.

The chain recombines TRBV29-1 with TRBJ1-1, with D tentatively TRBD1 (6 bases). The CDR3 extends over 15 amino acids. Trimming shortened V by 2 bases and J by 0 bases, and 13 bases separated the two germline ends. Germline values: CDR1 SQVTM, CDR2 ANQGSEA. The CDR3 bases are TGCAGCGTTGAAACAGGGTGGGGGATGAACACTGAAGCTTTCTTT. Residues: CSVETGWGMNTEAFF.

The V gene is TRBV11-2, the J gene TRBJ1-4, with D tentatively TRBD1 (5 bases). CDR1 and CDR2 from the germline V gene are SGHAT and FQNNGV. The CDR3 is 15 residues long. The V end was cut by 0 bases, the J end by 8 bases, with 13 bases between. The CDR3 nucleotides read TGTGCCAGCAGCTTAGAGGGGGGGGTACGAGAAAAACTGTTTTTT. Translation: CASSLEGGVREKLFF.

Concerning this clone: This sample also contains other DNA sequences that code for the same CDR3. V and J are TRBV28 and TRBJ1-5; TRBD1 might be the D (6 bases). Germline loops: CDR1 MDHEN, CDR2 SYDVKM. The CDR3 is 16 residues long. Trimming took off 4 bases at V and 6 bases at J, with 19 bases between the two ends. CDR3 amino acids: CASSYAGEFGGQPQHF. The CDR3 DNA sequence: TGTGCCAGCAGTTATGCAGGGGAGTTTGGGGGTCAGCCCCAGCATTTT.